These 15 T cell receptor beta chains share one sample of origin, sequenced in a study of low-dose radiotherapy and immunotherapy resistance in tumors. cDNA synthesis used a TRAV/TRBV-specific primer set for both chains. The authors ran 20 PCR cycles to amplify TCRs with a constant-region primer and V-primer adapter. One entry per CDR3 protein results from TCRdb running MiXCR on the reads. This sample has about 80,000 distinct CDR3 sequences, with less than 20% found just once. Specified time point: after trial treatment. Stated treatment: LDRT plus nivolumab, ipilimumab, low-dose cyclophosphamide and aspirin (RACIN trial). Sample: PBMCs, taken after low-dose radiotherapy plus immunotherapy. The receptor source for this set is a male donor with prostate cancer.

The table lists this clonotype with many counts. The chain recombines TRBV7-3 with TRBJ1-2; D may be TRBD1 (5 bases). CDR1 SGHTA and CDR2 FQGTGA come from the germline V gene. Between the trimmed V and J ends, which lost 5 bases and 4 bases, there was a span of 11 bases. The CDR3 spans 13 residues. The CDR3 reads CASSPTGTYGYTF. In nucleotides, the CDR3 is TGTGCCAGCAGCCCAACAGGAACCTATGGCTACACCTTC.

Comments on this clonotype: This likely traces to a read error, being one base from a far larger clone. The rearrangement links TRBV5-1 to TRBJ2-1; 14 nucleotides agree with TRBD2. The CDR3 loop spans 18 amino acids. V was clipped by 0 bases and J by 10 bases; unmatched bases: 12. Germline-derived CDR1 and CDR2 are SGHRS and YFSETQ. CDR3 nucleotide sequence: TGCGCCAGCAGCTTGGGACTAGCGGGAGGGCCGGAACCCTACGAGCAGTTCTTC. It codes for CASSLGLAGGPEPYEQFF.

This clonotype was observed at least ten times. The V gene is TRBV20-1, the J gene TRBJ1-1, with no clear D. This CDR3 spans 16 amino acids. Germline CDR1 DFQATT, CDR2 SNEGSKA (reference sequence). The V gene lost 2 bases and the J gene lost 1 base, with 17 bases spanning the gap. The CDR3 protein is CSARPQVAVKNTEAFF. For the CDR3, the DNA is TGCAGTGCTAGACCCCAAGTTGCAGTTAAGAACACTGAAGCTTTCTTT.

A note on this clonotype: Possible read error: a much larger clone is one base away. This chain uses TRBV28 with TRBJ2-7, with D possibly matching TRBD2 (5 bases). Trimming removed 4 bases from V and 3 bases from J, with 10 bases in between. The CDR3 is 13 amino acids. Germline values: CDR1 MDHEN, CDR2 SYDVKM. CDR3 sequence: CASSYSRVYEQYF. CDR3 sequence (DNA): TGTGCCAGCAGTTACTCGAGGGTCTACGAGCAGTACTTC.

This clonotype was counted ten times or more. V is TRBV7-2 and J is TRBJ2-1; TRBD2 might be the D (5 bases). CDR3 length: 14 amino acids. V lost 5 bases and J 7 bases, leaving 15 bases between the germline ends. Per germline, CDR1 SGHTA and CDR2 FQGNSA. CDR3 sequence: CASSPQYPGNEQFF. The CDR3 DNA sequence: TGTGCCAGCAGCCCACAATATCCGGGGAATGAGCAGTTCTTC.

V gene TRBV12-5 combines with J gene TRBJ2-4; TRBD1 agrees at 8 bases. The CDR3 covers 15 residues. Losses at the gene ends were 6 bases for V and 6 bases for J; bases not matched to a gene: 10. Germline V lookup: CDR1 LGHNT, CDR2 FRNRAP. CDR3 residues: CASGVGRQGPNIQYF. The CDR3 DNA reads TGTGCTAGTGGGGTAGGCCGACAGGGGCCAAACATTCAGTACTTC.

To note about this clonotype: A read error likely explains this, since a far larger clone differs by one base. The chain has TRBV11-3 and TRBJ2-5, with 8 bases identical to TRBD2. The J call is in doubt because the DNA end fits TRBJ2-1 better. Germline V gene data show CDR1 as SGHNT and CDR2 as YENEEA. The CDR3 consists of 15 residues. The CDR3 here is CASSGQGLGGYEQFF. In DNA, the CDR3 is TGTGCCAGCAGCGGGCAGGGACTAGGGGGATACGAGCAGTTCTTC.

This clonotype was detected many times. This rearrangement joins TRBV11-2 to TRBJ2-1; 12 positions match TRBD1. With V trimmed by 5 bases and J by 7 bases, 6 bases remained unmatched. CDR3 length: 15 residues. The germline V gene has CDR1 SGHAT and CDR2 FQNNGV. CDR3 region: CASSVGQGALNEQFF. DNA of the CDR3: TGTGCCAGCAGCGTGGGACAGGGGGCTTTGAATGAGCAGTTCTTC.

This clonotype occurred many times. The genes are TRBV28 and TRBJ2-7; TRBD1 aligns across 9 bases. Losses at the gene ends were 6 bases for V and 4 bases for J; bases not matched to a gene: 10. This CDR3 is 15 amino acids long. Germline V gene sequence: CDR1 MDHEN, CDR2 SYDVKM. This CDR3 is CASSQIQGAKYEQYF. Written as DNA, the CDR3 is TGTGCCAGCAGCCAAATACAGGGGGCGAAGTACGAGCAGTACTTC.

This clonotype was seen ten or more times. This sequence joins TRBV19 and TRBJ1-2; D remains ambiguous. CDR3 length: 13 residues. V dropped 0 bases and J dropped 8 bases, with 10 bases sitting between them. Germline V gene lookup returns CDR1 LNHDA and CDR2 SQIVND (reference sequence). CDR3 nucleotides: TGTGCCAGTAGTATAGATCATGTCCGGGGCTACACCTTC. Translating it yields CASSIDHVRGYTF.

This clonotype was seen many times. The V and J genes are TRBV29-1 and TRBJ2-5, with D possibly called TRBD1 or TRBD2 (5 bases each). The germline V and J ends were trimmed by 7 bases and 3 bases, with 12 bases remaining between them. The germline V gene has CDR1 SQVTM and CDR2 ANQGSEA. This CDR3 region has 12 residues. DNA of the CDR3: TGCAGCGGAGCCGGGACGGAAGAGACCCAGTACTTC. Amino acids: CSGAGTEETQYF.

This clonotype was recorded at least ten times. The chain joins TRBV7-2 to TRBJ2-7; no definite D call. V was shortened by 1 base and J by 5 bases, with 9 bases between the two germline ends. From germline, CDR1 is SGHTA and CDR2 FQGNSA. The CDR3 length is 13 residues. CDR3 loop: CASSLVARNEQYF. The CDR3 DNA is TGTGCCAGCAGCTTAGTGGCTAGAAACGAGCAGTACTTC.

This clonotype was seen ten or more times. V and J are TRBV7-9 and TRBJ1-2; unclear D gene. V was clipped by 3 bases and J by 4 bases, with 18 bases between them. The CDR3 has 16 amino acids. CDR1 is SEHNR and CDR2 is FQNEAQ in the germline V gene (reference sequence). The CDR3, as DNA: TGTGCCAGCAGCTTTGAAATAGGTTCAGCGGGCTATGGCTACACCTTC. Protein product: CASSFEIGSAGYGYTF.

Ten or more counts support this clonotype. The CDR3 DNA sequence: TGCAGCGCCCACGATCGGACGGGGGGCATAAATGGCTACACCTTC. Protein product: CSAHDRTGGINGYTF. The chain recombines TRBV29-1 with TRBJ1-2; perhaps TRBD1 as D (6 bases). Germline V gives CDR1 SQVTM, CDR2 ANQGSEA. This CDR3 spans 15 amino acids. The V gene lost 7 bases and the J gene lost 6 bases, with 24 bases spanning the gap.

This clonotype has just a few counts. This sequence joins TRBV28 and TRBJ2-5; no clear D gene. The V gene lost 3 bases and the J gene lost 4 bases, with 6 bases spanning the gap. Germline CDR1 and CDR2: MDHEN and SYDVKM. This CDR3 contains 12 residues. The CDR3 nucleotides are TGTGCCAGCAGTTTTCTAGGAGAGACCCAGTACTTC. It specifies CASSFLGETQYF.